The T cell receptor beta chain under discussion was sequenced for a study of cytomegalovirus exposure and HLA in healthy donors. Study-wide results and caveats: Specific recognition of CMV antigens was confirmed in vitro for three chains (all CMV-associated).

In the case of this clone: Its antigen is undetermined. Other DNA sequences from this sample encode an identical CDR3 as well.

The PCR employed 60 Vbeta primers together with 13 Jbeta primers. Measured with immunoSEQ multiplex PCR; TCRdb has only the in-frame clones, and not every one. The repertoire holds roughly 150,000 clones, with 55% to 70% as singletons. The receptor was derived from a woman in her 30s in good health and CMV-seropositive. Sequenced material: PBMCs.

The DNA for the CDR3 is TGTGCCAGCGCGTTGGGGACAGGAGCTGGCTATGGCTACACCTTC. Amino acids: CASALGTGAGYGYTF. The V call is TRBV2, the J call TRBJ1-2; 8 bases fit TRBD1. This CDR3 contains 15 residues. V shed 8 bases and J 4 bases; nucleotides not matched to a gene: 12. Per the germline V gene, CDR1 is SNHLY and CDR2 is FYNNEI.